This T cell receptor (beta chain) derives from a study of response to subunit inactivated influenza vaccine. Points from the study as a whole: The authors suggested that few new T cells are recruited per seasonal influenza vaccination.

TCRdb reprocessed the RT-PCR reads with MiXCR, giving one entry per CDR3 protein. This repertoire shows 590,000 or so distinct CDR3 sequences, 12% to 15% found once; its top ten account for about 7.4%. About this clonotype: Its target is not known.

This CDR3 is 12 amino acids long. V trimming: 10 bases; J trimming: 8 bases; junction bases outside the gene matches: 7. Germline lookup yields CDR1 ENHRY and CDR2 SYGVKD. The chain carries TRBV10-3 and TRBJ2-1, with 8 positions matching TRBD2. The clonotype originates from a man aged 45 to 65 who received an inactivated influenza vaccine. The material was PBMCs from blood, obtained around two weeks before vaccination. The CDR3, as DNA: TGTGCCACCGGGGGGGCCAGCGATGAGCAGTTCTTC. Protein: CATGGASDEQFF.